This T cell receptor (beta chain) was obtained from a study of cytotoxic CD8 clonotypes in ibrutinib-treated CLL. Germline V gives CDR1 WNHNN, CDR2 SYGVQD (reference sequence). V was pared by 9 bases and J by 0 bases, with 19 bases of the junction left unmatched. The CDR3 totals 18 residues. Study-level findings and limits: A rise in clonality was seen at ibrutinib response, and a fall back toward baseline was seen at progression.

Researchers set a sequencing depth target of 1 in 200,000 to 1 in 1 million T cells. This table comes from immunoSEQ multiplex PCR, and its TCRdb copy is limited to in-frame clones, with some not included. The table records approximately 190,000 clones, 79% of them present only once. For TCR beta libraries, about 2 micrograms of genomic DNA were obtained from cryopreserved PBMCs. As to this clone: Its antigen is currently unknown.

This receptor was identified in a human donor with chronic lymphocytic leukemia. This chain uses TRBV10-1 with TRBJ1-2, with 7 bases matching TRBD1. The input for sequencing was PBMCs, taken after 12 months of ibrutinib treatment. The CDR3, as DNA: TGCGCCAGGAATACCACAGGGGAATGGTGCTTCTCTAACTATGGCTACACCTTC. Translation: CARNTTGEWCFSNYGYTF.